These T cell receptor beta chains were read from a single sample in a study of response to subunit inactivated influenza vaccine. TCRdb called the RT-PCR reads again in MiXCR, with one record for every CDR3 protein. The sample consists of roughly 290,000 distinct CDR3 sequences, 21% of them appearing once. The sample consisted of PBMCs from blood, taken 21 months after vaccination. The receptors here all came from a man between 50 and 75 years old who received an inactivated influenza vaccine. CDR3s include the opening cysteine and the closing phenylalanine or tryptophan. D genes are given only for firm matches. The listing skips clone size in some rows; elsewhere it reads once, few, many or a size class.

CDR3: CASSLEGRPSSYNSPLHF
DNA: TGTGCCAGCAGCTTAGAGGGCAGGCCGAGCTCCTATAATTCACCCCTCCACTTT
size: few
V: TRBV11-2
D: NA
J: TRBJ1-6

CDR3: CAISTGQGAFYEQYF
DNA: TGTGCCATCAGTACGGGACAGGGGGCCTTCTACGAGCAGTACTTC
size: NA
V: TRBV10-3
D: TRBD1
J: TRBJ2-7

CDR3: CASSLWQTNSAFF
DNA: TGTGCCAGCAGCTTGTGGCAGACCAATAGCGCTTTCTTT
size: few
V: TRBV5-5
D: NA
J: TRBJ1-1

CDR3: CASSYLQNRANYGYTF
DNA: TGTGCCAGCAGTTATCTGCAGAACAGGGCTAACTATGGCTACACCTTC
size: NA
V: TRBV6-5
D: NA
J: TRBJ1-2

CDR3: CGVLVTNSPLHF
DNA: TGCGGAGTGTTAGTCACCAATTCACCCCTCCACTTT
size: NA
V: TRBV20-1
D: NA
J: TRBJ1-6

CDR3: CASSPQGPEAFF
DNA: TGTGCCAGCTCCCCACAGGGGCCTGAAGCTTTCTTT
size: few
V: TRBV18
D: TRBD1
J: TRBJ1-1

CDR3: CSARGVAGGRTDTQYF
DNA: TGCAGTGCTAGAGGTGTCGCGGGAGGGCGTACAGATACGCAGTATTTT
size: NA
V: TRBV20-1
D: TRBD2
J: TRBJ2-3

CDR3: CSARDPGWGLVYGYTF
DNA: TGCAGTGCTAGGGACCCAGGTTGGGGGCTGGTCTATGGCTACACCTTC
size: few
V: TRBV20-1
D: NA
J: TRBJ1-2

CDR3: CASSTPLAGVSTDTQYF
DNA: TGTGCCAGCAGTACCCCTCTAGCGGGGGTGTCCACAGATACGCAGTATTTT
size: NA
V: TRBV28
D: TRBD2
J: TRBJ2-3

CDR3: CASSPRLAGLGEQFF
DNA: TGCGCCAGCAGCCCCAGACTAGCGGGATTAGGTGAGCAGTTCTTC
size: many
V: TRBV5-1
D: TRBD2
J: TRBJ2-1

CDR3: CSAGPPGTGGGYTF
DNA: TGCAGTGCTGGACCTCCCGGGACAGGGGGTGGCTACACCTTC
size: NA
V: TRBV20-1
D: TRBD1
J: TRBJ1-2

CDR3: CASSLGRDRTTNEKLFF
DNA: TGCGCCAGCAGCTTGGGTAGGGACAGGACAACTAATGAAAAACTGTTTTTT
size: few
V: TRBV5-1
D: TRBD1
J: TRBJ1-4

CDR3: CASSPGTGRITDTQYF
DNA: TGTGCCAGCAGTCCCGGGACAGGCCGTATCACAGATACGCAGTATTTT
size: few
V: TRBV6-2/TRBV6-3
D: TRBD1
J: TRBJ2-3

CDR3: CASSSPLSYEQYF
DNA: TGTGCCAGCAGTTCCCCTCTCTCCTACGAGCAGTACTTC
size: many
V: TRBV6-5
D: NA
J: TRBJ2-7

CDR3: CASSTGLAGPSAEQYF
DNA: TGTGCCAGCAGCACCGGACTAGCGGGTCCTTCAGCGGAGCAGTACTTC
size: few
V: TRBV7-2
D: TRBD2
J: TRBJ2-7

CDR3: CASSYRENSNQPQHF
DNA: TGTGCCAGCAGTTATAGGGAAAATAGCAATCAGCCCCAGCATTTT
size: NA
V: TRBV6-5
D: NA
J: TRBJ1-5

CDR3: CASSVGNVARYEQYF
DNA: TGTGCCAGCAGCGTAGGAAACGTAGCCCGCTACGAGCAGTACTTC
size: NA
V: TRBV9
D: NA
J: TRBJ2-7

CDR3: CASSPVGYSGNTIYF
DNA: TGCGCCAGCAGCCCAGTGGGTTACTCTGGAAACACCATATATTTT
size: NA
V: TRBV4-3
D: NA
J: TRBJ1-3

CDR3: CASSYDGSGNTIYF
DNA: TGTGCCAGCAGTTACGACGGATCTGGAAACACCATATATTTT
size: NA
V: TRBV6-5
D: NA
J: TRBJ1-3

CDR3: CAISADGTGELFF
DNA: TGTGCCATCAGTGCGGACGGGACCGGGGAGCTGTTTTTT
size: NA
V: TRBV10-3
D: NA
J: TRBJ2-2

CDR3: CASSPASLGDTQYF
DNA: TGTGCCAGCAGCCCAGCCTCGCTGGGGGATACGCAGTATTTT
size: few
V: TRBV7-2
D: NA
J: TRBJ2-3

CDR3: CASADRGRTEAFF
DNA: TGTGCCAGCGCGGACAGGGGGCGAACTGAAGCTTTCTTT
size: NA
V: TRBV18
D: TRBD1
J: TRBJ1-1

CDR3: CSVTLPYGYTF
DNA: TGCAGTGTAACCCTTCCCTATGGCTACACCTTC
size: few
V: TRBV20-1
D: NA
J: TRBJ1-2

CDR3: CASKPETITEKLFF
DNA: TGTGCCAGCAAACCTGAGACAATTACCGAAAAACTGTTTTTT
size: few
V: TRBV7-9
D: NA
J: TRBJ1-4

CDR3: CATSRQGNYGYTF
DNA: TGTGCCACCAGCAGACAGGGGAACTATGGCTACACCTTC
size: many
V: TRBV15
D: NA
J: TRBJ1-2

CDR3: CAITTGTSGHNEQFF
DNA: TGTGCCATCACGACCGGGACTAGCGGCCACAATGAGCAGTTCTTC
size: NA
V: TRBV10-3
D: TRBD2
J: TRBJ2-1

CDR3: CASSYRGPQPQHF
DNA: TGTGCCAGCAGTTACAGGGGGCCTCAGCCCCAGCATTTT
size: NA
V: TRBV6-5
D: TRBD1
J: TRBJ1-5

CDR3: CATREERTDTQYF
DNA: TGTGCCACCAGGGAGGAGAGAACAGATACGCAGTATTTT
size: few
V: TRBV24-1
D: NA
J: TRBJ2-3

CDR3: CASSLDRAMGHGGYTF
DNA: TGCGCCAGCAGCTTGGACCGGGCCATGGGGCACGGTGGCTACACCTTC
size: many
V: TRBV5-1
D: NA
J: TRBJ1-2

CDR3: CASAGGSHNEQFF
DNA: TGTGCCAGCGCTGGGGGTTCCCACAATGAGCAGTTCTTC
size: few
V: TRBV9
D: NA
J: TRBJ2-1

CDR3: CASSQDARDGSSYEQYF
DNA: TGCGCCAGCAGCCAAGATGCAAGGGATGGGAGCTCCTACGAGCAGTACTTC
size: few
V: TRBV4-1
D: NA
J: TRBJ2-7

CDR3: CASGGQNEKLFF
DNA: TGTGCCAGCGGGGGACAGAATGAAAAACTGTTTTTT
size: many
V: TRBV3-1
D: TRBD1
J: TRBJ1-4

CDR3: CASSRIGFSGANVLTF
DNA: TGTGCCAGCAGTCGGATAGGGTTCTCTGGGGCCAACGTCCTGACTTTC
size: NA
V: TRBV27
D: NA
J: TRBJ2-6

CDR3: CASSFGMMNTEAFF
DNA: TGTGCCAGCAGTTTCGGGATGATGAACACTGAAGCTTTCTTT
size: few
V: TRBV12-3/TRBV12-4
D: NA
J: TRBJ1-1

CDR3: CASSYSSTRNTEAFF
DNA: TGTGCCAGCAGTTACTCGTCTACGCGGAACACTGAAGCTTTCTTT
size: NA
V: TRBV6-2/TRBV6-3
D: NA
J: TRBJ1-1

CDR3: CASSLDSGTDTQYF
DNA: TGTGCCAGCAGCTTAGACTCAGGCACAGATACGCAGTATTTT
size: few
V: TRBV11-2
D: NA
J: TRBJ2-3

CDR3: CASSSRDRNTGELFF
DNA: TGTGCCAGCAGTTCCCGGGACAGGAACACCGGGGAGCTGTTTTTT
size: NA
V: TRBV28
D: TRBD1
J: TRBJ2-2

CDR3: CASSTMGQVTYEQYF
DNA: TGTGCCAGCAGTACCATGGGACAGGTGACCTACGAGCAGTACTTC
size: few
V: TRBV27
D: TRBD1
J: TRBJ2-7

CDR3: CASSFSGRLEETQYF
DNA: TGTGCCAGCAGTTTTTCCGGCAGGTTGGAAGAGACCCAGTACTTC
size: NA
V: TRBV27
D: NA
J: TRBJ2-5

CDR3: CASSLDSSNQPQHF
DNA: TGTGCCAGCAGCTTGGACAGCTCCAATCAGCCCCAGCATTTT
size: many
V: TRBV5-6
D: NA
J: TRBJ1-5

CDR3: CASSPGPWDEKLFF
DNA: TGTGCCAGTAGTCCCGGGCCATGGGATGAAAAACTGTTTTTT
size: NA
V: TRBV19
D: NA
J: TRBJ1-4

CDR3: CASSLAGAGSTEAFF
DNA: TGTGCCAGCAGTTTGGCCGGGGCCGGGAGCACTGAAGCTTTCTTT
size: many
V: TRBV12-3/TRBV12-4
D: NA
J: TRBJ1-1

CDR3: CASSSFNEQFF
DNA: TGTGCCAGCAGCTCCTTCAATGAGCAGTTCTTC
size: few
V: TRBV11-2
D: NA
J: TRBJ2-1

CDR3: CASNLPEMNEQFF
DNA: TGTGCCAGCAACCTACCAGAAATGAATGAGCAGTTCTTC
size: few
V: TRBV7-2
D: NA
J: TRBJ2-1

CDR3: CASSRSGGASTDTQYF
DNA: TGCGCCAGCAGCAGGTCGGGGGGAGCGAGCACAGATACGCAGTATTTT
size: NA
V: TRBV5-1
D: TRBD2
J: TRBJ2-3

CDR3: CAISDKLLAGSTDTQYF
DNA: TGTGCCATCAGTGACAAATTACTAGCGGGAAGCACAGATACGCAGTATTTT
size: NA
V: TRBV10-3
D: TRBD2
J: TRBJ2-3

CDR3: CASSIDGIRGSPLHF
DNA: TGTGCCAGTAGTATAGATGGAATAAGGGGTTCACCCCTCCACTTT
size: few
V: TRBV19
D: NA
J: TRBJ1-6